One TCR beta chain is described in this entry. The antigen is unknown. V trimming: 3 bases; J trimming: 7 bases; junction bases outside the gene matches: 4. The CDR3 contains 13 residues. Per germline, CDR1 KGHSH and CDR2 LQKENI. Both 60 Vbeta primers and 13 Jbeta primers went into the PCR. Here immunoSEQ multiplex PCR was the method, and the copy in TCRdb shows in-frame clones only, minus some. The sample lists approximately 110,000 clones, 76% occurring once. These data belong to a study of cytomegalovirus exposure and HLA in healthy donors. General study results and limits: While the bulk of TCR sequences proved rare, some public TCRs turned up in many donors.

The sample comprised PBMCs. This chain uses TRBV18 with TRBJ1-1, with TRBD1 matching over 8 bases. The receptor was derived from a man over 45 in good health and CMV-seronegative. The CDR3 nucleotides read TGTGCCAGCTCACCCATTACAGGGGGTGAAGCTTTCTTT. Encoded protein: CASSPITGGEAFF.